Sequencing of this T cell receptor (beta chain) was carried out in a study of blood T cell repertoires in COVID-19 (dated by TCRdb to 2018 to 2021). General notes on the study: Samples from collaborators originated in the United States, Italy and Spain and spanned both the acute and convalescent phases of COVID-19. The prospective study material was composed of cDNA or gDNA derived from T cells, B-cell-depleted T cells, or PBMCs. Deeply sampled blood TCRbeta repertoires from subjects exposed to, actively infected with, or recovered from COVID-19 were included in the dataset. The repertoires were made available in a free public database intended to serve as a resource for research on the immune response to SARS-CoV-2. The samples were drawn from the first 160 participants of the ongoing ImmuneRACE study and from 1,254 subjects provided by 6 global collaborators. Sample metadata almost always included a de-identified subject ID, COVID-19 status, age in years and sex. Where HLA class I and class II types were available, the types were taken from metadata supplied by the sample provider, not from assay-based typing. The paper as a whole reports these results and caveats: The amount of clinical and demographic metadata varied by source and participant and was provided uncurated.

The collaborating institutions used their own protocols to collect whole blood in K2EDTA tubes. For TCRbeta analysis, collaborators shipped samples as frozen whole blood, isolated PBMCs, or DNA extracted from either of those sample types. With regard to this clone: The specificity of this receptor is unknown. Base qualities are missing; no much larger clone stands one base away.

TCRbeta CDR3 regions were amplified from genomic DNA by means of the immunoSEQ Assay, a bias-controlled multiplex PCR. Per the source publication's procedure: Nucleated cell counts per sample were estimated from amplification of reference gene primers within the assay. Sequence reads were collapsed and filtered to measure the absolute abundance of every unique TCRbeta CDR3 rearrangement. Productive Simpson clonality was computed per sample as the square root of Simpson's diversity index over productive rearrangements. The table was pulled from immuneACCESS by TCRdb, which kept in-frame rearrangements only. Such tables lose some clones; where checked, under half of the loss comes from unresolved V genes, and the rest has no known cause. V, J and clone size are those of that table, while D and trimming were read from the DNA. The sample table lists 95,000 to 150,000 clones, over 75% of them with a count of one. Together, the top ten hold approximately 4.5% of the sample.

From the germline V gene (reference sequence), CDR1 is MNHEY and CDR2 is SMNVEV. The CDR3 contains 16 residues, cysteine and phenylalanine counted. The read is trimmed to its CDR3 DNA, 48 bases read in frame from base 1. From V the trimming removes 3 bases and from J it removes 2 bases, while the gene matches leave 6 bases of the junction unaccounted for. The sequence came from a woman aged 70 to 79 with acute or convalescent COVID-19. The sequence joins TRBV27 to TRBJ2-7, and 11 junctional nucleotides match TRBD1. The sequencing sample was made of peripheral blood. Here is the DNA: TGTGCCAGCAGTTTCCGGCCGGGACAGGGGGCCTACGAGCAGTACTTC. Its protein product is CASSFRPGQGAYEQYF.